The table lists the clone carrying this T cell receptor beta chain with a count of one. The record originates from a study of blood T cell repertoires in COVID-19. Study-wide context: Researchers got acute and convalescent COVID-19 samples from the United States, Italy and Spain.

Cohort placement rested on clinical history that participants reported themselves. Recovered Cohort 3 donors showed two negative PCRs, clearance, or symptom resolution. In the authors' workflow: Quantification of nucleated cells was approximated via reference gene primer amplification. TCRdb's copy holds only in-frame clones and misses some; the assay was immunoSEQ multiplex PCR. Clone size and the V and J calls come from that table; the DNA yielded D and trimming. The sample records around 130,000 clones, about 83% being singletons. Trimming cost V 7 bases and J 6 bases; bases outside gene matches: 19. The germline V gene encodes CDR1 KGHDR and CDR2 SFDVKD. The CDR3 is 17 amino acids.

Sequencing was performed on PBMCs or T cells enriched from blood (not recorded which). The receptor was derived from a woman under 40 who had recovered from COVID-19. V usage is TRBV24-1 and J usage is TRBJ1-2; 7 positions agree with TRBD1. The CDR3, as DNA: TGTGCCACCAGACCTGCCATTGGAGGGGGCCATGGGGATGGCTACACCTTC. This codes for CATRPAIGGGHGDGYTF.